The 29 T cell receptor beta chains listed next were all sequenced from one sample in a study of blood T cell repertoires in COVID-19. This table comes from immunoSEQ multiplex PCR, and its TCRdb copy is limited to in-frame clones, with some not included. The sample shows 200,000 to 250,000 clones, around 80% of them seen only once. The sample taken for sequencing was peripheral blood. These receptors were collected from a woman between 40 and 55 years old with acute or convalescent COVID-19.

The chain uses TRBV10-2 and TRBJ2-7; possible D gene TRBD2, 5 bases. CDR3 length: 13 residues. V lost 7 bases and J lost 5, with 15 bases in between. Germline CDR1 and CDR2: WSHSY and SAAADI. CDR3 bases: TGCGCCAGCAATATCGGGGTACAGAACGAGCAGTACTTC. Translation: CASNIGVQNEQYF.

J is TRBJ1-5 and V is TRBV6-6; D not resolved. The CDR3 spans 14 residues. Trimming took off 5 bases at V and 0 bases at J, with 8 bases between the two ends. The germline V gene has CDR1 MNHNY and CDR2 SVGAGI (reference sequence). The CDR3 region has the DNA TGTGCCAGCAGTCGCGAGGGTAGCAATCAGCCCCAGCATTTT. Its translation: CASSREGSNQPQHF.

The chain has TRBV10-3 and TRBJ2-2; TRBD1 might be the D (6 bases). V lost 5 bases, J lost 0 bases, and 13 bases lay in between. The germline V gene has CDR1 ENHRY and CDR2 SYGVKD. The CDR3 has 16 residues. The CDR3 coding sequence is TGTGCCATCAGTAGACCCGGGACAACGAACACCGGGGAGCTGTTTTTT. It encodes CAISRPGTTNTGELFF.

V and J are TRBV27 and TRBJ2-1; D is uncertain. V dropped 5 bases and J dropped 5 bases, with 7 bases sitting between them. The CDR3 is made up of 12 amino acids. Germline-derived CDR1 and CDR2 are MNHEY and SMNVEV (reference sequence). CDR3: CASSERNNEQFF. Here the CDR3 DNA reads TGTGCCAGCAGTGAGAGAAACAATGAGCAGTTCTTC.

This chain joins TRBV29-1 and TRBJ2-7, with 14 bases lining up with TRBD2. V trimming: 4 bases; J trimming: 5 bases; junction bases outside the gene matches: 13. The CDR3 is 17 amino acids. Germline loops: CDR1 SQVTM, CDR2 ANQGSEA. Written as DNA, the CDR3 is TGCAGCGTTGCCGACACCGGGACTAGCGGGAGTAGGAACGAGCAGTACTTC. This gives the protein CSVADTGTSGSRNEQYF.

The V and J genes are TRBV10-3 and TRBJ1-1; perhaps TRBD1 as D (6 bases). This CDR3 has 15 amino acids. V gave up 4 bases and J gave up 8 bases, with 20 bases separating them. CDR1 is ENHRY and CDR2 is SYGVKD in the germline V gene. DNA of the CDR3: TGTGCCATCAGTGCACAGGGAGGGGGACTTTCCGAAGCTTTCTTT. Translated: CAISAQGGGLSEAFF.

The sample holds one count of this clone. J is TRBJ2-1 and V is TRBV7-2; 7 nucleotides align to TRBD2. CDR3 length: 15 amino acids. V lost 1 base and J lost 7; bases outside the gene matches: 7. Germline CDR1 and CDR2: SGHTA and FQGNSA. In DNA, the CDR3 is TGTGCCAGCAGCTTAGAGCGGGGAGGGAGGAATGAGCAGTTCTTC. Protein product: CASSLERGGRNEQFF.

The chain joins TRBV19 to TRBJ1-5, with a tentative D call TRBD1 (5 bases). Germline V lookup: CDR1 LNHDA, CDR2 SQIVND (reference sequence). This CDR3 contains 16 residues. The V and J ends lost 7 bases and 2 bases respectively, with 18 bases between them. This CDR3 reads CASTRNLPGGNQPQHF. In nucleotides, the CDR3 is TGTGCCAGTACCCGTAACCTCCCGGGGGGCAATCAGCCCCAGCATTTT.

This chain connects TRBV5-1 to TRBJ2-3, with 12 nucleotides matching TRBD1. Trimming took 1 base from V and 5 from J; bases not matched to a gene: 8. The V gene's germline CDR1 is SGHRS and CDR2 YFSETQ. This CDR3 is 17 amino acids long. The CDR3 spells CASSLSGQGALKDTQYF. The CDR3 region has the DNA TGCGCCAGCAGCTTGTCGGGACAGGGGGCGCTTAAAGATACGCAGTATTTT. Combining the CDR3 with reference TRBV5-1 and TRBJ2-3 gives the whole variable domain KAGVTQTPRYLIKTRGQQVTLSCSPISGHRSVSWYQQTPGQGLQFLFEYFSETQRNKGNFPGRFSGRQFSNSRSEMNVSTLELGDSALYLCASSLSGQGALKDTQYFGPGTRLTVL.

The gene calls are TRBV6-2 or TRBV6-3 and TRBJ2-4; maybe TRBD2 (5 bases). Germline V gene lookup returns CDR1 MNHEY and CDR2 SVGEGT. Trimming removed 6 bases at V and 0 bases at J, with 15 bases between. This CDR3 region has 16 residues. The CDR3 region has the DNA TGTGCCAGCAGCAATGGGGAGATCCTAGCCAAAAACATTCAGTACTTC. Amino acid sequence: CASSNGEILAKNIQYF.

The chain combines TRBV27 with TRBJ2-7; tentative D call: TRBD1 (5 bases). The CDR3 extends over 14 amino acids. Trimming cost V 5 bases and J 4 bases, with 15 bases left between them. Germline loops: CDR1 MNHEY, CDR2 SMNVEV (reference sequence). The CDR3 DNA sequence: TGTGCCAGCAGTGCCCAGGGTTTTGGGTACGAGCAGTACTTC. Protein: CASSAQGFGYEQYF.

The chain couples TRBV4-3 to TRBJ2-3; 9 nucleotides match TRBD2. Germline trimming cut 0 bases from V and 3 bases from J; bases unmatched to any gene: 10. This CDR3 contains 18 residues. Germline CDR1 reads LGHNA; CDR2 reads YSLEER. This CDR3 is CASSQELAGVLGTDTQYF. As DNA, the CDR3 is TGCGCCAGCAGCCAAGAACTAGCGGGCGTACTAGGGACAGATACGCAGTATTTT.

Notes on this clone: The sample holds other DNA sequences that translate to the same CDR3. J is TRBJ1-2 and V is TRBV27; unclear D gene. The CDR3 sequence is 14 residues long. The V end was cut by 2 bases, the J end by 2 bases, with 9 bases between. Per the germline V gene, CDR1 is MNHEY and CDR2 is SMNVEV (reference sequence). The CDR3 loop is CASSLNRYNYGYTF. CDR3 in DNA: TGTGCCAGCAGTTTAAATAGATACAACTATGGCTACACCTTC.

This chain joins TRBV30 and TRBJ2-3, with D maybe TRBD2 (6 bases). The length of the CDR3 is 14 residues. The germline V gene encodes CDR1 GTSNPN and CDR2 SVGIG (reference sequence). V dropped 3 bases and J dropped 6 bases, with 16 bases sitting between them. CDR3 sequence (DNA): TGTGCCTGGAGCGGGGGTCGGAAGGGGGATACGCAGTATTTT. This sequence encodes CAWSGGRKGDTQYF.

With regard to this clone: No DNA is shown, since the ends of the CDR3 on it are uncertain; the CDR3 is the one TCRdb lists. J is TRBJ1-3 and V is TRBV21-1. TRBV21-1 is annotated as a pseudogene. The CDR3 spans 14 amino acids, including both terminal residues. CDR3 loop: CASSKVGGGNTIYF.

This chain links TRBV27 with TRBJ2-1; 11 nucleotides line up with TRBD2. The CDR3 is 14 amino acids. Germline V gene lookup returns CDR1 MNHEY and CDR2 SMNVEV (reference sequence). Trimming at V came to 7 bases and at J to 4 bases, leaving 3 bases not matched to a gene. In nucleotides, the CDR3 is TGTGCCAGCACGACTAGCGGGATATACAATGAGCAGTTCTTC. This translates into CASTTSGIYNEQFF.

This clone has more than one count but fewer than ten. This chain joins TRBV4-3 and TRBJ1-5; TRBD1 matches 8 bases. Germline CDR1 reads LGHNA; CDR2 reads YSLEER. This CDR3 comprises 16 residues. The V gene end was trimmed by 0 bases and the J gene end by 6 bases; junction bases not matched to a gene: 7. CDR3 nucleotide sequence: TGCGCCAGCAGCCAAGATACACAGGGGGGGTTTCAGCCCCAGCATTTT. This encodes CASSQDTQGGFQPQHF.

The CDR3 loop is CASSGTAVNEKLFF. CDR3 DNA sequence: TGTGCCAGCAGCGGGACAGCTGTAAATGAAAAACTGTTTTTT. The chain links TRBV9 to TRBJ1-4; D is possibly TRBD1 (6 bases). V lost 3 bases and J 5 bases, leaving 11 bases between the germline ends. Germline V gene data show CDR1 as SGDLS and CDR2 as YYNGEE. The CDR3 runs 14 residues.

The chain joins TRBV3-1 (or the pseudogene TRBV3-2) to TRBJ2-1; D gene unclear. The CDR3 sequence is 15 residues long. Trimming left V 1 base short and J 4 bases short, with 11 bases between. Germline CDR1 is LGHDT and CDR2 is YNNKEL (reference sequence). CDR3 nucleotide sequence: TGTGCCAGCAGCCAAGTTCGGCAGGAATACAATGAGCAGTTCTTC. Amino acids: CASSQVRQEYNEQFF.

The V call is TRBV2, the J call TRBJ1-5, with TRBD1 matching over 8 bases. The V gene's germline CDR1 is SNHLY and CDR2 FYNNEI. CDR3 length: 14 residues. J lost 1 base, V lost 6 bases, and 2 bases had no gene match. CDR3 in amino acids: CASRTGASNQPQHF. The CDR3 coding sequence is TGTGCCAGCAGGACAGGGGCAAGCAATCAGCCCCAGCATTTT.

The CDR3 nucleotides are TGTGCCTGGAGTGTAGCGGGGAAGGGGAACTATGGCTACACCTTC. It specifies CAWSVAGKGNYGYTF. The J gene is TRBJ1-2, the V gene TRBV30; D possibly corresponds to TRBD1 (5 bases). V lost 0 bases, J lost 2 bases, and 13 bases lay in between. Germline V gene data show CDR1 as GTSNPN and CDR2 as SVGIG (reference sequence). The CDR3 is 15 residues long. Supplemented by reference TRBV30 and TRBJ1-2, the full variable domain reads SQTIHQWPATLVQPVGSPLSLECTVEGTSNPNLYWYRQAAGRGLQLLFYSVGIGQISSEVPQNLSASRPQDRQFILSSKKLLLSDSGFYLCAWSVAGKGNYGYTFGSGTRLTVV.

This clone was seen once. The chain links TRBV7-8 to TRBJ1-1; D remains unclear. The germline V and J ends were trimmed by 3 bases and 10 bases, with 15 bases remaining between them. Germline CDR1 is SGHVS and CDR2 is FQNEAQ. The CDR3 covers 13 residues. The CDR3 nucleotides read TGTGCCAGCAGCTTTGAACACAGCCGGCGAGCTTTCTTT. Amino acid sequence: CASSFEHSRRAFF.

The J gene is TRBJ1-1, the V gene TRBV6-1; D is possibly TRBD1 (6 bases). This CDR3 has 13 residues. CDR1 and CDR2 (germline): MNHNS, SASEGT. Trimming cost V 6 bases and J 3 bases, with 11 bases left between them. The CDR3 bases are TGTGCCAGCAGCCAAACAGGGTACACTGAAGCTTTCTTT. Protein: CASSQTGYTEAFF.

This chain joins TRBV5-4 and TRBJ1-2; unclear D gene. Germline lookup yields CDR1 SGHNT and CDR2 YYREEE (reference sequence). V gave up 0 bases and J gave up 8 bases, with 11 bases separating them. This CDR3 comprises 13 residues. For the CDR3, the DNA is TGTGCCAGCAGCTTGGACGGTAAAACGGGCTACACCTTC. This translates into CASSLDGKTGYTF.

The chain employs TRBV7-2 and TRBJ2-7; TRBD2 matches 7 bases. Unmatched junction bases numbered 6, after V lost 5 bases and J lost 2 bases. The CDR3 has 14 residues. From germline, CDR1 is SGHTA and CDR2 FQGNSA. This CDR3 reads CASSRGLVAYEQYF. DNA of the CDR3: TGTGCCAGCAGCCGCGGACTAGTTGCCTACGAGCAGTACTTC.

The J gene is TRBJ2-1, the V gene TRBV5-1, with 12 nucleotides matching TRBD2. CDR1 is SGHRS, CDR2 YFSETQ, per germline. Unmatched junction bases numbered 8, after V lost 4 bases and J lost 9 bases. The CDR3 covers 15 residues. The CDR3 sequence is CASSLASGGAGEQFF. In DNA form, the CDR3 reads TGCGCCAGCAGCCTGGCTAGCGGGGGGGCCGGTGAGCAGTTCTTC.

The chain uses TRBV14 and TRBJ1-2, with D unclear. Per germline, CDR1 SGHDN and CDR2 FVKESK. The V gene lost 0 bases and the J gene lost 4 bases, with 15 bases spanning the gap. CDR3 length equals 16 residues. CDR3 nucleotide sequence: TGTGCCAGCAGCCAAGATCCCAGACACTTCAGCTATGGCTACACCTTC. Its translation is CASSQDPRHFSYGYTF.

The chain couples TRBV11-1 to TRBJ2-7, with TRBD1 identical over 7 bases. The CDR3 consists of 14 residues. Germline-derived CDR1 and CDR2 are SGHAT and FQDESV (reference sequence). J lost 3 bases, V lost 5 bases, and 7 bases had no gene match. In nucleotides, the CDR3 is TGTGCCAGCAGCGTTGACAGGGCCTACTACGAGCAGTACTTC. Protein: CASSVDRAYYEQYF.

V usage is TRBV6-5 and J usage is TRBJ2-1; D may be TRBD2 (5 bases). With 7 bases removed from V and 8 bases from J, the gap between germline ends came to 9 bases. The CDR3 extends over 11 amino acids. In germline, CDR1 is MNHEY, CDR2 SVGAGI. CDR3 residues: CASNAGYEQFF. The CDR3 DNA reads as TGTGCCAGCAATGCGGGCTATGAGCAGTTCTTC.